What follows is one T cell receptor (beta chain) and its context. The antigen is undetermined. This sample was included in a study of blood T cells in healthy people across ages. Study information: About one barcoded TCR beta cDNA was captured per two T cells.

Next came a second PCR, run for roughly 6 to 11 cycles, which used a sample-barcoded 5' primer along with a J-beta primer mix. TCRdb re-analysed the 5' RACE reads in MiXCR, keeping a single row per CDR3 protein. The sample comprises about 1.7 million distinct CDR3 sequences, about 28% of which are singletons, and roughly 8% rests with the top ten. At least 6.5 million PBMCs were isolated per sample. Per germline, CDR1 MGHRA and CDR2 YSYEKL. The CDR3 runs to 13 residues. With 3 bases removed from V and 7 bases from J, the gap between germline ends came to 10 bases. Study findings and constraints: Long-lived donors exceeded aged donors in naive CD4+ cells and diversity.

The receptor's source is a woman aged 25 to 39 in good health. The chain joins TRBV4-1 to TRBJ2-1; D uncertain. The sample consisted of blood. The CDR3 sequence is CASSHFARNEQFF. In DNA form, the CDR3 reads TGCGCCAGCAGCCACTTTGCTCGGAATGAGCAGTTCTTC.